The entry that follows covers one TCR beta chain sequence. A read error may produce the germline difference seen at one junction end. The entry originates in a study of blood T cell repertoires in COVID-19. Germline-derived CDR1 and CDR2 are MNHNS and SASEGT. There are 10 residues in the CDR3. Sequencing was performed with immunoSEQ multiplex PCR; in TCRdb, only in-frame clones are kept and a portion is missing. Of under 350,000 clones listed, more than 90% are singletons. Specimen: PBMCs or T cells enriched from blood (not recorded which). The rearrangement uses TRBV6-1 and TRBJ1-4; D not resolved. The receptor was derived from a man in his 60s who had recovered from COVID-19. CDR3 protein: CASSDEKLFF. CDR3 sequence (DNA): TGTGCCAGCAGTGATGAGAAACTGTTTTTT.